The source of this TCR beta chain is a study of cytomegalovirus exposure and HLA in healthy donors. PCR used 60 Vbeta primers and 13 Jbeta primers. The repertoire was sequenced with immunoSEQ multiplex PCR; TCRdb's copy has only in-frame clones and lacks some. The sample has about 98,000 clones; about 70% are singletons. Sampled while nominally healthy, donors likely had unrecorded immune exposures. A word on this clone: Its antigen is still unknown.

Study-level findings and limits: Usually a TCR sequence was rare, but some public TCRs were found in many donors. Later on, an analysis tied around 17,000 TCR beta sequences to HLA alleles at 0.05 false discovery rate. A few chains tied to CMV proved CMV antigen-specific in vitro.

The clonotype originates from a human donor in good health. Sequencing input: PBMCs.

The CDR3 nucleotides read TGTGCCAGCAGATCCACAGGGGTTGAAAAACTGTTTTTT. Protein product: CASRSTGVEKLFF. This chain connects TRBV6-5 to TRBJ1-4; 7 positions agree with TRBD1. With V trimmed by 6 bases and J by 7 bases, 5 bases remained unmatched. Germline CDR1 and CDR2: MNHEY and SVGAGI. The CDR3 covers 13 residues.